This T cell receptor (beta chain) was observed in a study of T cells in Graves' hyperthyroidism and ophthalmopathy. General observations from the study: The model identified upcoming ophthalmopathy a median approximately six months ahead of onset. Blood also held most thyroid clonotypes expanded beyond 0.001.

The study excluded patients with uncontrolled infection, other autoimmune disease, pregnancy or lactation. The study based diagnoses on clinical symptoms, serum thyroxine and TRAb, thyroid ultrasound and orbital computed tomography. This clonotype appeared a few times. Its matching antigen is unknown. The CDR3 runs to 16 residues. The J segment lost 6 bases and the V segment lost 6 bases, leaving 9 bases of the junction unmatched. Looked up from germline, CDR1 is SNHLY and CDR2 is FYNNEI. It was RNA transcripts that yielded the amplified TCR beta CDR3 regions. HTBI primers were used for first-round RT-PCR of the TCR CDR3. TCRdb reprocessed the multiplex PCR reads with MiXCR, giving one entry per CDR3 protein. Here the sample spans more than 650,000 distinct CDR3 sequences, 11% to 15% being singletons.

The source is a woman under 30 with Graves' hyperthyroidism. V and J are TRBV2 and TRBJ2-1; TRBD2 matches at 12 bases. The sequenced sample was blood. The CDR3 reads CASRATLAGGLNEQFF. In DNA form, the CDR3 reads TGTGCCAGCAGGGCCACACTAGCGGGAGGACTCAATGAGCAGTTCTTC.